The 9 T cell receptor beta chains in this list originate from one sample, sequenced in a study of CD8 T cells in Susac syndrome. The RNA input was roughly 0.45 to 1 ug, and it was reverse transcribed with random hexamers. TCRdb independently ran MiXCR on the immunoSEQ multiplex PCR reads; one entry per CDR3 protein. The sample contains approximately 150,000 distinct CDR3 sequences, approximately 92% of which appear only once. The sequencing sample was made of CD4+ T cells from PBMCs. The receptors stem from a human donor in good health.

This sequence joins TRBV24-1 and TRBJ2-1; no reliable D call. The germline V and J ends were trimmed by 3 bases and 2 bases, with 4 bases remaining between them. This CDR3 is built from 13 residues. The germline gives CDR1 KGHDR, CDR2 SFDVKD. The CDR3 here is CATSDDTYNEQFF. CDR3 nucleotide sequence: TGTGCCACCAGTGATGACACCTACAATGAGCAGTTCTTC.

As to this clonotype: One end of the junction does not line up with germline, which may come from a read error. CDR3 amino acids: CASSQVPSSGGYTF. In DNA form, the CDR3 reads TGCGCCAGCAGTCAAGTTCCGTCCTCCGGTGGCTACACCTTC. The chain employs TRBV4-1 and TRBJ1-2; D gene ambiguous. CDR1 MGHRA and CDR2 YSYEKL come from the germline V gene. The CDR3 is made up of 14 amino acids.

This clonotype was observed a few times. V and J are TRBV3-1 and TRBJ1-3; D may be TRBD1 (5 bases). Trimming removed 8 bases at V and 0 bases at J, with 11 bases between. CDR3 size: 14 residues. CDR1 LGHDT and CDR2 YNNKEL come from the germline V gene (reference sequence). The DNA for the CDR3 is TGTGCCAGCTCACAAGACAGCTCTGGAAACACCATATATTTT. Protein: CASSQDSSGNTIYF.

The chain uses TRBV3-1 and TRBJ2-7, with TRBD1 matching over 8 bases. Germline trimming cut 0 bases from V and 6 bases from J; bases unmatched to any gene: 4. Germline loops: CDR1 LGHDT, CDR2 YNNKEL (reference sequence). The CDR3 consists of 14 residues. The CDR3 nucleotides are TGTGCCAGCAGCCAAGATCCAGGGGGCCGCGAGCAGTACTTC. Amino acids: CASSQDPGGREQYF.

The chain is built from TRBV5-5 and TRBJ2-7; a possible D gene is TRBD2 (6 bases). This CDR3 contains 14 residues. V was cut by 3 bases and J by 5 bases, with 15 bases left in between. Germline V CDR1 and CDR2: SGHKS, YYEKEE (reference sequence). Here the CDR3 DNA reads TGTGCCAGCAGCTGGAGTTCGGGGGTGGACGAGCAGTACTTC. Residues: CASSWSSGVDEQYF.

CDR3 coding DNA: TGTGCCAGCAGCCCGTTCGAAAGAAATTCACCCCTCCACTTT. It specifies CASSPFERNSPLHF. The chain has TRBV14 and TRBJ1-6; D is ambiguous. The CDR3 is 14 residues long. V was cut by 4 bases and J by 7 bases, with 11 bases left in between. Germline CDR1 is SGHDN and CDR2 is FVKESK.

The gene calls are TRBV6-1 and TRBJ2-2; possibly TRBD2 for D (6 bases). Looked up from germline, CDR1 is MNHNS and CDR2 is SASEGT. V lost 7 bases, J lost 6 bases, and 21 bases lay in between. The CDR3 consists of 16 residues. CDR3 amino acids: CASTNTHPGVAGELFF. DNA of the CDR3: TGTGCCAGCACCAACACCCACCCGGGGGTTGCCGGGGAGCTGTTTTTT.

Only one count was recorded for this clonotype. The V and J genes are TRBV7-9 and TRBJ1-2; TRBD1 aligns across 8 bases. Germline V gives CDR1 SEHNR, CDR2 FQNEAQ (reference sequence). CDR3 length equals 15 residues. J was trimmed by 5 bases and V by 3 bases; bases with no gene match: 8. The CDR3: CASSFGRQGRYGYTF. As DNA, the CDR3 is TGTGCCAGCAGCTTCGGGAGACAGGGGAGGTATGGCTACACCTTC.

The CDR3 DNA sequence: TGTGCCAGTAAACGGGACAGGGATATCGGGGAGCTGTTTTTT. Translated: CASKRDRDIGELFF. The V and J genes are TRBV19 and TRBJ2-2; 9 positions match TRBD1. CDR3 size: 14 residues. Trimming cost V 7 bases and J 7 bases; bases outside gene matches: 7. The germline V gene has CDR1 LNHDA and CDR2 SQIVND (reference sequence). The whole variable domain, filled in from reference TRBV19 and TRBJ2-2, reads DGGITQSPKYLFRKEGQNVTLSCEQNLNHDAMYWYRQDPGQGLRLIYYSQIVNDFQKGDIAEGYSVSREKKESFPLTVTSAQKNPTAFYLCASKRDRDIGELFFGEGSRLTVL.